These T cell receptor beta chains were read from a single sample in a study of radiation and T cells in renal cell carcinoma. Here immunoSEQ multiplex PCR was the method, and the copy in TCRdb shows in-frame clones only, minus some. The table shows around 120,000 clones, with about 81% occurring only once. Source: blood, taken from a patient whose treatment included radiotherapy and nephrectomy. Every receptor here comes from an older woman with renal cell carcinoma. Both conserved end residues are part of each CDR3. Each record gives: CDR3 DNA, CDR3 protein, clone size, J gene, V gene, D gene. The D gene is left open where the match is weak. Clone sizes are given selectively: once, few, many, or a class where the clone is expanded.

DNA: TGTGCCAGCAGCCAAGACGGAGTCGACGAGCAGTACTTC
CDR3: CASSQDGVDEQYF
size: -
J: TRBJ2-7
V: TRBV4-2
D: -

DNA: TGTGCCAGCTCACCATACTTTAAAGCGGGGGGGCCCAATGAGCAGTTCTTC
CDR3: CASSPYFKAGGPNEQFF
size: few
J: TRBJ2-1
V: TRBV18
D: TRBD2

DNA: TGTGCCAGCAGTGAACCCCCCCCTTCACAGGGAGCTTTCTTT
CDR3: CASSEPPPSQGAFF
size: -
J: TRBJ1-1
V: TRBV25-1
D: -

DNA: TGTGCCAGCAGTGAAGTTGGGACAACTCGGTCACCCCTCCACTTT
CDR3: CASSEVGTTRSPLHF
size: -
J: TRBJ1-6
V: TRBV6-1
D: -

DNA: TGCGCCAGCAGCGGGGGAGACAGGGTGGTCACTGAAGCTTTCTTT
CDR3: CASSGGDRVVTEAFF
size: -
J: TRBJ1-1
V: TRBV5-1
D: TRBD1

DNA: TGCGCCAGCAGCCAAGAATGGAGGGCGAAAGGGGGTATAACGGAGACCCAGTACTTC
CDR3: CASSQEWRAKGGITETQYF
size: -
J: TRBJ2-5
V: TRBV4-3
D: -

DNA: TGTGCCAGCATGGCAATTCAAGGCGAGCAGTACTTC
CDR3: CASMAIQGEQYF
size: -
J: TRBJ2-7
V: TRBV2
D: -

DNA: TGCGCCAGCAGCTTGCTGGTGACAGGGGAGGACGGCTACACCTTC
CDR3: CASSLLVTGEDGYTF
size: few
J: TRBJ1-2
V: TRBV5-1
D: TRBD1

DNA: TGTGCCAGCAGTGCGGGGTTGGAGGCGGGAGAAAAACTGTTTTTT
CDR3: CASSAGLEAGEKLFF
size: few
J: TRBJ1-4
V: TRBV2
D: -

DNA: TGTGCCAGCAGCCAAGACAGGGGACAGGGGGCGAGGGAGCAGTACTTC
CDR3: CASSQDRGQGAREQYF
size: -
J: TRBJ2-7
V: TRBV4-2
D: TRBD1

DNA: TGCGCCAGCAGAAGGCTTGGACAGGGACTTTTAGAAGCTTTCTTT
CDR3: CASRRLGQGLLEAFF
size: once
J: TRBJ1-1
V: TRBV5-1
D: TRBD1

DNA: TGTGCCAGCAACAGGGGAGGGGACACTGAAGCTTTCTTT
CDR3: CASNRGGDTEAFF
size: -
J: TRBJ1-1
V: TRBV28
D: TRBD1

DNA: TGTGCCAGCAGCTTAGCACTAGCGGGGGGGGCCTCTCAGTTCTTC
CDR3: CASSLALAGGASQFF
size: few
J: TRBJ2-1
V: TRBV7-9
D: TRBD2

DNA: TGTGCCAGCAGCGGTACGGGACAGGGGAACTATGGCTACACCTTC
CDR3: CASSGTGQGNYGYTF
size: -
J: TRBJ1-2
V: TRBV7-2
D: TRBD1

DNA: TGCGCCAGCAGCCTTAGGGTCCTGATAGAGAACACTGAAGCTTTCTTT
CDR3: CASSLRVLIENTEAFF
size: few
J: TRBJ1-1
V: TRBV4-1
D: -

DNA: TGTGCCAGCAGCGTAGGTCGGTGGGATCCAGAAGCTTTCTTT
CDR3: CASSVGRWDPEAFF
size: few
J: TRBJ1-1
V: TRBV9
D: -

DNA: TGTGCCAGCAGCGCCTTTACGGGACAGGGACCCTACGAGCAGTACTTC
CDR3: CASSAFTGQGPYEQYF
size: -
J: TRBJ2-7
V: TRBV7-2
D: TRBD1

DNA: TGTGCCAGTAGTAACTTCCGCGGGTCCTCCTACGAGCAGTACTTC
CDR3: CASSNFRGSSYEQYF
size: -
J: TRBJ2-7
V: TRBV19
D: -

DNA: TGTGCCAGCAGCTTAGCAAGTACCCACACAGATACGCAGTATTTT
CDR3: CASSLASTHTDTQYF
size: -
J: TRBJ2-3
V: TRBV7-2
D: -

DNA: TGTGCCAGCAGGGGCCTTTACGAGCAGTACTTC
CDR3: CASRGLYEQYF
size: -
J: TRBJ2-7
V: TRBV7-2
D: -

DNA: TGTGCCAGCAGCTTAGCGAGGTCGACAGGGTACAATGAGCAGTTCTTC
CDR3: CASSLARSTGYNEQFF
size: -
J: TRBJ2-1
V: TRBV7-9
D: TRBD1

DNA: TGTGCCAGCAGCTTAGCGGGGGTAGCTCGGGAGCAGTACTTC
CDR3: CASSLAGVAREQYF
size: -
J: TRBJ2-7
V: TRBV7-8
D: -

DNA: TGTGCCAGCATGCCCTTAGGGGTTCCTGGAAACACCATATATTTT
CDR3: CASMPLGVPGNTIYF
size: -
J: TRBJ1-3
V: TRBV28
D: -

DNA: TGTGCCAGCAGCCAGGAGGGGATCTATGGCTACACCTTC
CDR3: CASSQEGIYGYTF
size: -
J: TRBJ1-2
V: TRBV11-2
D: -

DNA: TGTGCCAGCAGCTTCAGAGCAACAGTAAACACTGAAGCTTTCTTT
CDR3: CASSFRATVNTEAFF
size: -
J: TRBJ1-1
V: TRBV11-2
D: -

DNA: TGTGCCAGCAGCCAACGACCGACAGGAAACACTGAAGCTTTCTTT
CDR3: CASSQRPTGNTEAFF
size: few
J: TRBJ1-1
V: TRBV5-6
D: -

DNA: TGTGCCAGCAGCTTGTGGTGGGGTAGCCAAGAGACCCAGTACTTC
CDR3: CASSLWWGSQETQYF
size: -
J: TRBJ2-5
V: TRBV5-5
D: -

DNA: TGTGCCAGCAGCTTTCGGGAGGGGACCTACAATGAGCAGTTCTTC
CDR3: CASSFREGTYNEQFF
size: -
J: TRBJ2-1
V: TRBV7-3
D: TRBD2

DNA: TGCGCCAGCAGCCACGAGGGGAGTAGCAATCAGCCCCAGCATTTT
CDR3: CASSHEGSSNQPQHF
size: -
J: TRBJ1-5
V: TRBV5-1
D: -

DNA: TGTGCCAGCAGCTTATTAGGAGGGGGCACAGATACGCAGTATTTT
CDR3: CASSLLGGGTDTQYF
size: -
J: TRBJ2-3
V: TRBV11-2
D: -

DNA: TGCGCCAGCAGCCACCCCAAGTGGGCTAGCGGGGGCACAGATACGCAGTATTTT
CDR3: CASSHPKWASGGTDTQYF
size: -
J: TRBJ2-3
V: TRBV4-1
D: TRBD2

DNA: TGTGCCAGCACCGAGAAATCGGGGGGCCGCGAACTTGAAAAACTGTTTTTT
CDR3: CASTEKSGGRELEKLFF
size: -
J: TRBJ1-4
V: TRBV4-2
D: -

DNA: TGTGCCAGCAGCGCTGGGGTTCACCCCTCCTACAATGAGCAGTTCTTC
CDR3: CASSAGVHPSYNEQFF
size: -
J: TRBJ2-1
V: TRBV16
D: -

DNA: TGTGCCAGTAGACAGACCGGGACAGGGAATCAGCCCCAGCATTTT
CDR3: CASRQTGTGNQPQHF
size: -
J: TRBJ1-5
V: TRBV19
D: TRBD1

DNA: TGTGCCAGCAGCTTAGGATCCGGGGAGCTGTTTTTT
CDR3: CASSLGSGELFF
size: -
J: TRBJ2-2
V: TRBV7-6
D: -

DNA: TGTGCCACCAGCAGGTCGCTAGCACTCAGCTCCTACAATGAGCAGTTCTTC
CDR3: CATSRSLALSSYNEQFF
size: -
J: TRBJ2-1
V: TRBV15
D: -

DNA: TGTGCCAGCAGTTACTTTTCCCTATCGAGAAATGAAAAACTGTTTTTT
CDR3: CASSYFSLSRNEKLFF
size: -
J: TRBJ1-4
V: TRBV6-5
D: -

DNA: TGTGCCAGCAGTCTCGACAGCACCGGGGAGCTGTTTTTT
CDR3: CASSLDSTGELFF
size: -
J: TRBJ2-2
V: TRBV6-5
D: -

DNA: TGTGCCAGCTCACTGGACAGGGGGAACACTGAAGCTTTCTTT
CDR3: CASSLDRGNTEAFF
size: few
J: TRBJ1-1
V: TRBV18
D: TRBD1

DNA: TGTGCCAGCAGGCCAAGGGGGGGGCTGAACGAGCAGTACTTC
CDR3: CASRPRGGLNEQYF
size: few
J: TRBJ2-7
V: TRBV6-6
D: -

DNA: TGTGCCAGCAGTTACCCAGGGATCAACAATGAGCAGTTCTTC
CDR3: CASSYPGINNEQFF
size: -
J: TRBJ2-1
V: TRBV6-6
D: -

DNA: TGCGCCAGCAGCTTGTCAGGGGGCGGAGGCTACACCTTC
CDR3: CASSLSGGGGYTF
size: few
J: TRBJ1-2
V: TRBV5-1
D: TRBD1

DNA: TGTGCCAGCAGTCTTAGCTCTGGAAACACCATATATTTT
CDR3: CASSLSSGNTIYF
size: few
J: TRBJ1-3
V: TRBV27
D: -

DNA: TGTGCCATCAGTACAGGGTCCGACGAGCAGTACTTC
CDR3: CAISTGSDEQYF
size: -
J: TRBJ2-7
V: TRBV10-3
D: -

DNA: TGTGCCAGTATGCTAGCGGGGGGCCTCCTATACAATGAGCAGTTCTTC
CDR3: CASMLAGGLLYNEQFF
size: -
J: TRBJ2-1
V: TRBV19
D: TRBD2

DNA: TGTGCCAGCAGTTTATCGGGCGAGCCTAACTATGGCTACACCTTC
CDR3: CASSLSGEPNYGYTF
size: -
J: TRBJ1-2
V: TRBV27
D: -

DNA: TGTGCCATCGGACAGGGAGGTGATTCCGGGGAGCTGTTTTTT
CDR3: CAIGQGGDSGELFF
size: once
J: TRBJ2-2
V: TRBV6-5
D: TRBD1

DNA: TGTGCCAGCAGTTACTCTCGGAAGATGGGCTCCTACGAGCAGTACTTC
CDR3: CASSYSRKMGSYEQYF
size: -
J: TRBJ2-7
V: TRBV6-5
D: -

DNA: TGTGCCTGGAGTGTAGGTCTCATCGCTGAAGCTTTCTTT
CDR3: CAWSVGLIAEAFF
size: -
J: TRBJ1-1
V: TRBV30
D: -

DNA: TGTGCCACCAAAGCCACCGGGACAGGGGGTTGGAGCACTGAAGCTTTCTTT
CDR3: CATKATGTGGWSTEAFF
size: few
J: TRBJ1-1
V: TRBV10-3
D: TRBD1